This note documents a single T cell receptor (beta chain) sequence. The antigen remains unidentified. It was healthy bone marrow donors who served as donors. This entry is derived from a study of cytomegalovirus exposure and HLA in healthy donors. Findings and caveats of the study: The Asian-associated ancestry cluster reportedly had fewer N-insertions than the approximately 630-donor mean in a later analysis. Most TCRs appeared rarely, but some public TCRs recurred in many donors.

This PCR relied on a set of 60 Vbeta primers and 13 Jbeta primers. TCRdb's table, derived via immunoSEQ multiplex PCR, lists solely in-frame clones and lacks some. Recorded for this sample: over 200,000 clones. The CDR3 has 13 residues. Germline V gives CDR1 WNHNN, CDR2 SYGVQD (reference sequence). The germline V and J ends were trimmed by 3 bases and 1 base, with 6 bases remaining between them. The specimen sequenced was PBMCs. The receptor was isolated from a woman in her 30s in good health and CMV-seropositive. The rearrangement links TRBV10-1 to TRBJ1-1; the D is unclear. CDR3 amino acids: CASSEQKNTEAFF. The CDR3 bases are TGCGCCAGCAGTGAACAGAAGAACACTGAAGCTTTCTTT.